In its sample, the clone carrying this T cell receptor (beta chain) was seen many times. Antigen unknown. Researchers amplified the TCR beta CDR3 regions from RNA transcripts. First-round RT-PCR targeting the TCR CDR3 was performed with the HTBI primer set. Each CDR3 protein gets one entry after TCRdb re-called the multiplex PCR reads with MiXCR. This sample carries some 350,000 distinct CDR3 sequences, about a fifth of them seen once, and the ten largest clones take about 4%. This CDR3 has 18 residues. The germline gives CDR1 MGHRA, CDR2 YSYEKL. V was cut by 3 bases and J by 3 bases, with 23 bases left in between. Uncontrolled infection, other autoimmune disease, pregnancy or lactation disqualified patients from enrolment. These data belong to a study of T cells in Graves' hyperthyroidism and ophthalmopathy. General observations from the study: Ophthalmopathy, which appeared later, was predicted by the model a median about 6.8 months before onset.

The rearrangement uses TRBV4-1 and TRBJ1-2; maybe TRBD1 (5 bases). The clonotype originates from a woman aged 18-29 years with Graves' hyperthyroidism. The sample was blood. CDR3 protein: CASSQDQRDLHFYYGYTF. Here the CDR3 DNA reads TGCGCCAGCAGCCAGGACCAACGGGACCTCCATTTTTACTATGGCTACACCTTC.